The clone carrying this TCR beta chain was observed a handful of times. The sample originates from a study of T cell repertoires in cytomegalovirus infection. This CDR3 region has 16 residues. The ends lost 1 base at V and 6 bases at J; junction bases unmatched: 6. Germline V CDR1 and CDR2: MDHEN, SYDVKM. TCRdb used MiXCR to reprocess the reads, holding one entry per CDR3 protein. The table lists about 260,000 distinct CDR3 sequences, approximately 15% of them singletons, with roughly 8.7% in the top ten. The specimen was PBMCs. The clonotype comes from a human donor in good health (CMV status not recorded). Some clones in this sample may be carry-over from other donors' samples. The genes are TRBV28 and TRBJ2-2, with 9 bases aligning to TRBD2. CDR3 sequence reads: CASSLSGSGSAGELFF. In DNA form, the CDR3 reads TGTGCCAGCAGTTTATCGGGTAGCGGGAGCGCCGGGGAGCTGTTTTTT.